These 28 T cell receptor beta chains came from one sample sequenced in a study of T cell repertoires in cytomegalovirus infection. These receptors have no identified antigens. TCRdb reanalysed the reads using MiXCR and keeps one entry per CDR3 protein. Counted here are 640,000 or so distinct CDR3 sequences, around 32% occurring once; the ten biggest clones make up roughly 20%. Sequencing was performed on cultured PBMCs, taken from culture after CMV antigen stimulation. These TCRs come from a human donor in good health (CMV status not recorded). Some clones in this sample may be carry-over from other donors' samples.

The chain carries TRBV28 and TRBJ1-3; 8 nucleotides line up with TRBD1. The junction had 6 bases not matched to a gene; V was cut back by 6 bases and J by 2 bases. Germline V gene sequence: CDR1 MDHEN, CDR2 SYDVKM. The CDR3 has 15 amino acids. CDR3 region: CASRTDREAGNTIYF. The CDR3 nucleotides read TGTGCCAGCAGGACGGACAGGGAAGCTGGAAACACCATATATTTT.

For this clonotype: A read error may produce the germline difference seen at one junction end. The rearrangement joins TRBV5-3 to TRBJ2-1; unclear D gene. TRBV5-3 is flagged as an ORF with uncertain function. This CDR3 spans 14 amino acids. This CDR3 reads CASSFLGIGGEQFF. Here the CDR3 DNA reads TGTGCCAGCAGCTTTTTAGGGATTGGTGGGGAGCAGTTCTTC.

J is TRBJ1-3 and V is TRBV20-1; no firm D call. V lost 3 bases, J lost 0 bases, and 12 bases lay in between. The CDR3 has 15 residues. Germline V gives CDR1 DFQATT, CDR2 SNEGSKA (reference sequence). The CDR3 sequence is CSASPVPSSGNTIYF. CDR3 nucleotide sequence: TGCAGTGCTAGCCCAGTTCCAAGCTCTGGAAACACCATATATTTT.

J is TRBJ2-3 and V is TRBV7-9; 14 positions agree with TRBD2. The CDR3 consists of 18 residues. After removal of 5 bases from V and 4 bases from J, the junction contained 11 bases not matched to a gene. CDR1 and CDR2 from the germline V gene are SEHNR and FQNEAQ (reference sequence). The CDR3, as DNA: TGTGCCAGCAGCGCCCGACGGGGACTAGCGGGAGTTCCAGATACGCAGTATTTT. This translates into CASSARRGLAGVPDTQYF.

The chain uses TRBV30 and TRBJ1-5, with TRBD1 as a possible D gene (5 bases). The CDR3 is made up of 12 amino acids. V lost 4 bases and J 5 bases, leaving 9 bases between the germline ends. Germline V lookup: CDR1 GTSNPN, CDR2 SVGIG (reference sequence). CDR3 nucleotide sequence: TGTGCCTGGAACGACAGAGATCAGCCCCAGCATTTT. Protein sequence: CAWNDRDQPQHF.

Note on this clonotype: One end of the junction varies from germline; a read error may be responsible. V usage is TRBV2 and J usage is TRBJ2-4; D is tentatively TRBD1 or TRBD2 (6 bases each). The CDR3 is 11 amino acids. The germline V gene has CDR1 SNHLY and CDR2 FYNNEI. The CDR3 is CASGLGGKWNF. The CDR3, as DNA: TGTGCCAGCGGTCTCGGGGGCAAGTGGAACTTC.

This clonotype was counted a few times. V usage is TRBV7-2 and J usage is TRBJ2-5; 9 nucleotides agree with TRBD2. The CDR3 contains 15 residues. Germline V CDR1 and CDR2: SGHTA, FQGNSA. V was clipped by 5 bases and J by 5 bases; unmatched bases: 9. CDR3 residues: CASSPWVAGGETQYF. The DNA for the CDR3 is TGTGCCAGCAGCCCCTGGGTGGCGGGGGGGGAGACCCAGTACTTC.

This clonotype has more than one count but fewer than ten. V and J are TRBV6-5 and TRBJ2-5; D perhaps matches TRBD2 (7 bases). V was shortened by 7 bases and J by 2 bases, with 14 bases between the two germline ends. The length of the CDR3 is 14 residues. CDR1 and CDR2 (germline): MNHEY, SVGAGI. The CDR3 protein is CASNGGPSQETQYF. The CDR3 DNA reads TGTGCCAGCAACGGGGGGCCCTCTCAAGAGACCCAGTACTTC.

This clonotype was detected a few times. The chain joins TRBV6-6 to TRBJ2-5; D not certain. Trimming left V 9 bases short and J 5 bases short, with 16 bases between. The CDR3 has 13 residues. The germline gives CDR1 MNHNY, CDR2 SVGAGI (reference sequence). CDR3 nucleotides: TGTGCCAGTCACCCCGGTGGCCTGGAGACCCAGTACTTC. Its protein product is CASHPGGLETQYF.

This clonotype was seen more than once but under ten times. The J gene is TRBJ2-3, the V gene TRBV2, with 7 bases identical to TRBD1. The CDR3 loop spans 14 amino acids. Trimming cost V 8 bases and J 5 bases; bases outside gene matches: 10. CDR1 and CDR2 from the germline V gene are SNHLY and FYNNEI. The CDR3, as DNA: TGTGCCAGCCACCTGACAGGGAGTGGAGATACGCAGTATTTT. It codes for CASHLTGSGDTQYF.

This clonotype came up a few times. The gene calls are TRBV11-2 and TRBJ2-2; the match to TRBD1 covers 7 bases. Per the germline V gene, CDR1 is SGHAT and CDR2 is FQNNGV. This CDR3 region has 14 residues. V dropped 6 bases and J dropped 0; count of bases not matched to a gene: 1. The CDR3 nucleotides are TGTGCCAGCAGGGGACAGTCGAACACCGGGGAGCTGTTTTTT. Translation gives CASRGQSNTGELFF.

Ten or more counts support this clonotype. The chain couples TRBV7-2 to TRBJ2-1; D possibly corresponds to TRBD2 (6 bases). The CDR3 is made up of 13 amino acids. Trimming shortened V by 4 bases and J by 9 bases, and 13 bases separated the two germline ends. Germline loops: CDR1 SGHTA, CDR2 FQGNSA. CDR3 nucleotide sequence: TGTGCCAGCAGCTCAGTAGCGGAGCTTGAGCAGTTCTTC. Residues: CASSSVAELEQFF.

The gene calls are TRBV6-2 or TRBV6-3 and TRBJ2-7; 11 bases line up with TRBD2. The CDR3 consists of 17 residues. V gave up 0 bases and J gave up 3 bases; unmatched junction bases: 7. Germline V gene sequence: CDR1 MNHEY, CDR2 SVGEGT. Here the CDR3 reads CASSYSSSGRADYEQYF. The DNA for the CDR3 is TGTGCCAGCAGTTACTCGAGTAGCGGGAGGGCCGACTACGAGCAGTACTTC.

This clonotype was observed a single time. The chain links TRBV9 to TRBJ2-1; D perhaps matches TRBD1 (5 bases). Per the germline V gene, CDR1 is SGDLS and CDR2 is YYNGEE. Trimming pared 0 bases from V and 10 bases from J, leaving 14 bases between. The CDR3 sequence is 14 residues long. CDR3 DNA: TGTGCCAGCAGCGTAGAGGCAGGGTCGAGAGAGCAGTTCTTC. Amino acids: CASSVEAGSREQFF.

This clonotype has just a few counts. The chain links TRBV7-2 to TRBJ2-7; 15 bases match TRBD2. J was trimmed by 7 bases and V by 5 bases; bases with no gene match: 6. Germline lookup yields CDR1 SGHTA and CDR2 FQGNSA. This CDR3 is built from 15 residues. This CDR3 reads CASSRRTSGGGEQYF. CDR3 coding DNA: TGTGCCAGCAGCCGCCGGACTAGCGGGGGGGGGGAGCAGTACTTC.

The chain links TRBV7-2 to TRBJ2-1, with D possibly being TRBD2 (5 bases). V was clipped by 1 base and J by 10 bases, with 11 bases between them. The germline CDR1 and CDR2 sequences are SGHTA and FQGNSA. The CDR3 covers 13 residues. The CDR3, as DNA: TGTGCCAGCAGCTTAGTCGACTACCTAGAGCAGTTCTTC. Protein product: CASSLVDYLEQFF. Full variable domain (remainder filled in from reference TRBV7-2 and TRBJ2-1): GAGVSQSPSNKVTEKGKDVELRCDPISGHTALYWYRQSLGQGLEFLIYFQGNSAPDKSGLPSDRFSAERTGGSVSTLTIQRTQQEDSAVYLCASSLVDYLEQFFGPGTRLTVL.

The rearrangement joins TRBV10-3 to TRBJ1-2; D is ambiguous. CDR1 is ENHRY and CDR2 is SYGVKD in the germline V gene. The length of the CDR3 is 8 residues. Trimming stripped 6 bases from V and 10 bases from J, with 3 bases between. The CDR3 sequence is CAISLYTF. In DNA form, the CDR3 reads TGTGCCATCAGCCTCTACACCTTC.

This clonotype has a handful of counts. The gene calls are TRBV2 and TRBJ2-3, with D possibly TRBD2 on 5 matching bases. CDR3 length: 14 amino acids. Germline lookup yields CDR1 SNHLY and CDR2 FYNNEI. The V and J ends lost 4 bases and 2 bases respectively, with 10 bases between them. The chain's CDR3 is CASSGTRYTDTQYF. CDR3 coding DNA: TGTGCCAGCAGTGGGACTCGATACACAGATACGCAGTATTTT.

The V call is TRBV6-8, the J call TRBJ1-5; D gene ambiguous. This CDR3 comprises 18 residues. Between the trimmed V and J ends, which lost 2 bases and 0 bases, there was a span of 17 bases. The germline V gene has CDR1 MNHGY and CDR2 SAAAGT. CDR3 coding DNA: TGTGCCAGCAGTTACATCCCTCTTGGGAGGTATAGCAATCAGCCCCAGCATTTT. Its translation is CASSYIPLGRYSNQPQHF.

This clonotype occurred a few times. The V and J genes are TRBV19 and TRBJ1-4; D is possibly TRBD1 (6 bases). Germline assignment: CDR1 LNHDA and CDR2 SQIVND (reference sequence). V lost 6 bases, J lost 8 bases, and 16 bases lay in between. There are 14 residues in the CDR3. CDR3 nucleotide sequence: TGTGCCAGTAGCCTACAGGGTACTGGGGAAAAACTGTTTTTT. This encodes CASSLQGTGEKLFF.

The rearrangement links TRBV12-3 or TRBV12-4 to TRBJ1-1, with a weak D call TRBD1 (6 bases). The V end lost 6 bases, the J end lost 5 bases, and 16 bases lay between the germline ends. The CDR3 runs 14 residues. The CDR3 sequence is CASSTGTTGTEAFF. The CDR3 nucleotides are TGTGCCAGCAGCACTGGGACAACGGGTACTGAAGCTTTCTTT.

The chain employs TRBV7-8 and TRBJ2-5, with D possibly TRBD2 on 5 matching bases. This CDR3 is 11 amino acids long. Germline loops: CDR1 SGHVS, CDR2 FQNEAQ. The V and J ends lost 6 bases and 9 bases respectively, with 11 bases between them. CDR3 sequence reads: CASRVGRAQYF. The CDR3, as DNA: TGTGCCAGCAGGGTTGGGAGAGCCCAGTACTTC.

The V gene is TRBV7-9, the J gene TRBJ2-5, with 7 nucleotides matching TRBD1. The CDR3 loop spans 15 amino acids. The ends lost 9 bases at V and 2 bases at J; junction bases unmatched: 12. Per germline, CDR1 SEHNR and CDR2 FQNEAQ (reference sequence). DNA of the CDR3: TGTGCCAGTGCTACCCGGGACAGAAAACAAGAGACCCAGTACTTC. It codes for CASATRDRKQETQYF.

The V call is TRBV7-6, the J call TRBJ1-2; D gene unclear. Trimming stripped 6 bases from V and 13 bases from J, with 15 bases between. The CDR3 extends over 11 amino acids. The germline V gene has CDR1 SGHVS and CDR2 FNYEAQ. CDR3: CASRFGVLTTF. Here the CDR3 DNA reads TGTGCCAGCAGATTCGGGGTGCTTACCACCTTC.

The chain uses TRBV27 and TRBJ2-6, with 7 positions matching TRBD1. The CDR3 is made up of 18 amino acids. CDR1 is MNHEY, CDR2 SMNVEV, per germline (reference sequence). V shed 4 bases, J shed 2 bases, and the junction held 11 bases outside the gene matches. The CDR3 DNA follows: TGTGCCAGCAGTTCCTTGACAGGGTGGAGGCCTGGGGCCAACGTCCTGACTTTC. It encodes CASSSLTGWRPGANVLTF. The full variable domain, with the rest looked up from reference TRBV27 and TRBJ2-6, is EAQVTQNPRYLITVTGKKLTVTCSQNMNHEYMSWYRQDPGLGLRQIYYSMNVEVTDKGDVPEGYKVSRKEKRNFPLILESPSPNQTSLYFCASSSLTGWRPGANVLTFGAGSRLTVL.

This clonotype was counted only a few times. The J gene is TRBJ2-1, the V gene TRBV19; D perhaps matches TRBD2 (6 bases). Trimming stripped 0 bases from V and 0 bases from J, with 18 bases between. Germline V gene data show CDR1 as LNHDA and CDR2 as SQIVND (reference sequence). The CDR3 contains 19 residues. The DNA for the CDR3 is TGTGCCAGTAGTATAGATTGGCTAGCGCGACAGAGCTCCTACAATGAGCAGTTCTTC. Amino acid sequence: CASSIDWLARQSSYNEQFF.

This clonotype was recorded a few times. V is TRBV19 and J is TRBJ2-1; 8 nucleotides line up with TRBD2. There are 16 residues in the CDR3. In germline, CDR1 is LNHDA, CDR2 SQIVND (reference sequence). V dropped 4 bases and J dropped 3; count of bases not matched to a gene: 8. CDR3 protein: CASSTYTGGFYNEQFF. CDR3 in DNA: TGTGCCAGTAGTACTTATACGGGGGGGTTCTACAATGAGCAGTTCTTC.

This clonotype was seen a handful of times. The CDR3 protein is CATLSRTAIGRLQETQYF. DNA for the CDR3: TGTGCCACCCTATCCCGGACGGCTATTGGGAGACTACAAGAGACCCAGTACTTC. The chain combines TRBV6-1 with TRBJ2-5; D might be TRBD2 (5 bases). The CDR3 is 18 residues long. Germline lookup yields CDR1 MNHNS and CDR2 SASEGT. The germline V and J ends were trimmed by 10 bases and 2 bases, with 29 bases remaining between them.